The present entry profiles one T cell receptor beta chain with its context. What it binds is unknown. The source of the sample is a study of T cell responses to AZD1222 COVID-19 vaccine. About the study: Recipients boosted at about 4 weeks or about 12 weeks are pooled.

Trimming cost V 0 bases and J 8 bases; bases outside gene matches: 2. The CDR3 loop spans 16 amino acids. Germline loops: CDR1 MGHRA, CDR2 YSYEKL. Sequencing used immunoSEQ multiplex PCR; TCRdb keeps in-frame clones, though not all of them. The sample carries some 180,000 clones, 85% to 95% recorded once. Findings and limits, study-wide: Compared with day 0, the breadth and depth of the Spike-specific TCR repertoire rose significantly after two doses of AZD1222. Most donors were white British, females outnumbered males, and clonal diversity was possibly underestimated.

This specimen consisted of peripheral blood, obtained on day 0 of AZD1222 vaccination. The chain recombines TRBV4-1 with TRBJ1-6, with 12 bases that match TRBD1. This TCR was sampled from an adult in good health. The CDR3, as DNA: TGCGCCAGCAGCCAAGAAGGGACAGGGGGCTATTCACCCCTCCACTTT. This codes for CASSQEGTGGYSPLHF.